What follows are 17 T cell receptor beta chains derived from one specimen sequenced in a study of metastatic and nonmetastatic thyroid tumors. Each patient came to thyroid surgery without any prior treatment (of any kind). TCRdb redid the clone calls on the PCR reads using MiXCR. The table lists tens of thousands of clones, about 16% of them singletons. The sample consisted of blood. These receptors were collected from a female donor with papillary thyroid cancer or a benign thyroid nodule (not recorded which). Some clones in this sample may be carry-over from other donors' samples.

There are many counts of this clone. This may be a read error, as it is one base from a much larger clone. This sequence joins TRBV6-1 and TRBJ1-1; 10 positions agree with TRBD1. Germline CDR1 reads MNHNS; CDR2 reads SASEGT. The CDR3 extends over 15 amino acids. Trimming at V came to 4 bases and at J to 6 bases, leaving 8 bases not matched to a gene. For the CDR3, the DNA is TGTGCCAGCAGTGTCCAGACAGGGGGCAACGCTGAAGCTTTCTTT. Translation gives CASSVQTGGNAEAFF.

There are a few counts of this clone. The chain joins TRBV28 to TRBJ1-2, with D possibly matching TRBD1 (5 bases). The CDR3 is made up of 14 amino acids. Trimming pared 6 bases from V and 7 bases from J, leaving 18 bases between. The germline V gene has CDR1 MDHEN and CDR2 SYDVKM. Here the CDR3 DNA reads TGTGCCAGCAGCCTGACAAGGGGCTGGTGTGGCTACACCTTC. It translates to CASSLTRGWCGYTF.

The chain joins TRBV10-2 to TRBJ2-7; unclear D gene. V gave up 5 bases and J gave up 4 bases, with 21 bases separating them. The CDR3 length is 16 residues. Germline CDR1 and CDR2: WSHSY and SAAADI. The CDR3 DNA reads TGCGCCAGCAGTCGCTTGGCGGTATGGCCAACGTACGAGCAGTACTTC. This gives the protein CASSRLAVWPTYEQYF.

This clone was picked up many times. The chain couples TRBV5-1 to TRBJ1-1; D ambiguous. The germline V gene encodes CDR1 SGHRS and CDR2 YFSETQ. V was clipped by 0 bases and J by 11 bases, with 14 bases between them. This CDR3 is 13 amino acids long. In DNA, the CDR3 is TGCGCCAGCAGCTTGGCCGGGCATTCGAGGGCTTTCTTT. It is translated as CASSLAGHSRAFF.

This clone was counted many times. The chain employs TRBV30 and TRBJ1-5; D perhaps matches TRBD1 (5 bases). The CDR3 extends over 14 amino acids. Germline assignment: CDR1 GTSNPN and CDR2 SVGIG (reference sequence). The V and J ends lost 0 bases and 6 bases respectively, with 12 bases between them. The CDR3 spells CAWSVQAGTQPQHF. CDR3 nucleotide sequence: TGTGCCTGGAGTGTACAGGCAGGGACTCAGCCCCAGCATTTT.

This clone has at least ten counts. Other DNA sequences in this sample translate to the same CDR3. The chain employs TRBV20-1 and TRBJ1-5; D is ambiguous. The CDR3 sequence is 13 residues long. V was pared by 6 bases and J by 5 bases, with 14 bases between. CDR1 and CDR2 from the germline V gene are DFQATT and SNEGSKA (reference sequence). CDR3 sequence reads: CSAGWATDQPQHF. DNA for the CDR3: TGCAGTGCGGGGTGGGCTACAGATCAGCCCCAGCATTTT.

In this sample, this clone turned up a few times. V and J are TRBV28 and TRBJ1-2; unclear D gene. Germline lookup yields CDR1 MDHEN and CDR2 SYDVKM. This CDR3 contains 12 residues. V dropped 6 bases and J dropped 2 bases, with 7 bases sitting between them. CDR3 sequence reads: CASSPTNYGYTF. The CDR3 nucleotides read TGTGCCAGCAGCCCTACAAACTATGGCTACACCTTC.

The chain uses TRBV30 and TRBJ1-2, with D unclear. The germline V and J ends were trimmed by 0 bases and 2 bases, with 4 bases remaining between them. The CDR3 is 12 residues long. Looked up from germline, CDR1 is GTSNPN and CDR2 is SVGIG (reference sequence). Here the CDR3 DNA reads TGTGCCTGGAGTGTAAAAAACTATGGCTACACCTTC. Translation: CAWSVKNYGYTF.

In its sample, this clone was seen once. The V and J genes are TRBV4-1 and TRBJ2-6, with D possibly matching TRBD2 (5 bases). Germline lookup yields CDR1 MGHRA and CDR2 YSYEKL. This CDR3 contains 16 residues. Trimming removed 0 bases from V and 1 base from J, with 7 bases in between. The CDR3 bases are TGCGCCAGCAGCCAAGATAGAGGGTCTGGGGCCAACGTCCTGACTTTC. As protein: CASSQDRGSGANVLTF.

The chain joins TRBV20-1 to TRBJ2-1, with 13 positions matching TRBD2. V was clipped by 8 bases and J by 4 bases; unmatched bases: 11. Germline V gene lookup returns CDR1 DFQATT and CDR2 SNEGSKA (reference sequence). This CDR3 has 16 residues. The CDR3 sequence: CSPRGTSGISYNEQFF. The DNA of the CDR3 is TGCAGTCCCAGAGGGACTAGCGGGATTTCTTACAATGAGCAGTTCTTC.

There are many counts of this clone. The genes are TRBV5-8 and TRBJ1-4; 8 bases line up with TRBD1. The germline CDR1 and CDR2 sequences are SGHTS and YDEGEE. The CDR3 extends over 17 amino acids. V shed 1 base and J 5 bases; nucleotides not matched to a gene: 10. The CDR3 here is CASSLPNDRGANEKLFF. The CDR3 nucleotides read TGTGCCAGCAGCTTGCCGAATGACAGGGGTGCAAATGAAAAACTGTTTTTT. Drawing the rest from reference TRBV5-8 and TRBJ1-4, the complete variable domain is EAGVTQSPTHLIKTRGQQATLRCSPISGHTSVYWYQQALGLGLQFLLWYDEGEERNRGNFPPRFSGRQFPNYSSELNVNALELEDSALYLCASSLPNDRGANEKLFFGSGTQLSVL.

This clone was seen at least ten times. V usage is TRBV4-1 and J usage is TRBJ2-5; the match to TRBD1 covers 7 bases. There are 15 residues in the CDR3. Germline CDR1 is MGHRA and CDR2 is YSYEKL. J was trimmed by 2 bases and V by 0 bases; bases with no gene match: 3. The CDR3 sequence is CASSQEGTAQETQYF. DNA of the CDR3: TGCGCCAGCAGCCAAGAAGGGACAGCTCAAGAGACCCAGTACTTC.

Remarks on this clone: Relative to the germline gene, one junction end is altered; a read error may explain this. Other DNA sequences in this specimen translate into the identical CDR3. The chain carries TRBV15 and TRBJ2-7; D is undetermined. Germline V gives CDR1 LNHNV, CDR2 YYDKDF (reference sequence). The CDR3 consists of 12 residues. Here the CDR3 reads CATSREGYEQYF. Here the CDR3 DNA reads TGTGCCACCAGCAGAGAGGGTTACGAGCAGTACTTT. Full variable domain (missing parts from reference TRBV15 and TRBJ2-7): DAMVIQNPRYQVTQFGKPVTLSCSQTLNHNVMYWYQQKSSQAPKLLFHYYDKDFNNEADTPDNFQSRRPNTSFCFLDIRSPGLGDTAMYLCATSREGYEQYFGPGTRLTVT.

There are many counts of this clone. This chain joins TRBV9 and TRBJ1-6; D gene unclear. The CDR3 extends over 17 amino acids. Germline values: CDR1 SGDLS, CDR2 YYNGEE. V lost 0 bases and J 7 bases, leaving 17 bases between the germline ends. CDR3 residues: CASSVVDVLQTNSPLHF. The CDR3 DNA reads TGTGCCAGCAGCGTAGTCGATGTATTACAGACCAATTCACCCCTCCACTTT.

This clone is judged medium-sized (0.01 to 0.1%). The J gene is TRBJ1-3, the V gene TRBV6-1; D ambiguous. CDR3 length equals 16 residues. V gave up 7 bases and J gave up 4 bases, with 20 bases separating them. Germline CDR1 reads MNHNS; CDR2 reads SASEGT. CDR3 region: CASTDEMGFGGNTIYF. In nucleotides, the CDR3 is TGTGCCAGCACGGACGAGATGGGTTTCGGAGGAAACACCATATATTTT.

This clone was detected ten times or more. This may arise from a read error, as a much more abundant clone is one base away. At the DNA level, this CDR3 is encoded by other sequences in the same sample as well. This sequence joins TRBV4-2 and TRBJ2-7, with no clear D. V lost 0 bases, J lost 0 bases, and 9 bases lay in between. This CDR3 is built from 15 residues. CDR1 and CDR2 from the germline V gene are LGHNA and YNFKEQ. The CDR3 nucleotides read TGTGCCAGCAGCCAAGATTGGGGTGGCTCCTACGAGCAGTACTTC. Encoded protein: CASSQDWGGSYEQYF.

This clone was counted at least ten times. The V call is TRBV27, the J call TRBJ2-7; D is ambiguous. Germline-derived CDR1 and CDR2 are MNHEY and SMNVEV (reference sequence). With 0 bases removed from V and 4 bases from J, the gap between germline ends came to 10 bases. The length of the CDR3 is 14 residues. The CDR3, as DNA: TGTGCCAGCAGTTTATCGAATCCCGTTTACGAGCAGTACTTC. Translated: CASSLSNPVYEQYF.